Detailed here is one TCR beta chain. Clones were read by immunoSEQ multiplex PCR, and TCRdb kept only the in-frame ones, dropping some. Of 25,000 to 35,000 clones listed, almost 95% are singletons. Trimming took 5 bases from V and 5 from J, leaving 9 bases between them. Per the germline V gene, CDR1 is SGHTA and CDR2 is FQGNSA. This CDR3 has 12 residues. Time point noted: before natalizumab initiation. The data were obtained in a study of multiple sclerosis patients with progressive multifocal leukoencephalopathy. V and J are TRBV7-2 and TRBJ1-2, with a possible D match to TRBD1 (6 bases). This TCR derives from a man aged 25 to 45 with multiple sclerosis. The specimen was PBMCs. The CDR3 sequence is CASSRTEYGYTF. Written as DNA, the CDR3 is TGTGCCAGCAGCCGGACAGAGTATGGCTACACCTTC.